The 8 T cell receptor beta chains presented below share a single source sample, sequenced in a study of T cell repertoires in cytomegalovirus infection (dated by TCRdb to the late 2010s). The sequencing machine was an Illumina HiSeq 1500. Through fastp at Q25 and MiXCR, TCRdb rebuilt clones from the public reads, retaining in-frame beta chains. CDR3 protein sequences are deduplicated, and each keeps its most common genes and DNA. The table for this sample lists around 270,000 distinct CDR3 sequences; roughly 9.1% of them were counted only once. Of the sample, around 15% is held by the ten largest clones. The sequenced material came from PBMCs. The origin of the receptors is a human donor in good health (CMV status not recorded). Some clones in this sample may be carry-over from other donors' samples.

This rearrangement joins TRBV28 to TRBJ2-2; tentatively, D is TRBD2 (5 bases). Germline V gene lookup returns CDR1 MDHEN and CDR2 SYDVKM. This CDR3 is 18 amino acids long. V was pared by 5 bases and J by 5 bases, with 24 bases between. The CDR3 nucleotides read TGTGCCAGCAGTCCCGTAGGAGGAAATCCATCACTGACCGGGGAGCTGTTTTTT. Protein sequence: CASSPVGGNPSLTGELFF.

This sequence joins TRBV18 and TRBJ2-7; 12 bases agree with TRBD2. Per germline, CDR1 KGHSH and CDR2 LQKENI. The length of the CDR3 is 18 residues. The junction had 11 bases not matched to a gene; V was cut back by 3 bases and J by 2 bases. The CDR3 nucleotides read TGTGCCAGCTCACCGGCTCCTAGCGGGAGGGCCAAGACCTACGAGCAGTACTTC. It is translated as CASSPAPSGRAKTYEQYF.

This clonotype was detected many times. The chain uses TRBV7-2 and TRBJ2-3; no clear D gene. This CDR3 is 14 amino acids long. Trimming removed 0 bases at V and 4 bases at J, with 8 bases between. Germline loops: CDR1 SGHTA, CDR2 FQGNSA. CDR3 sequence: CASSLAGSADTQYF. The CDR3 DNA reads as TGTGCCAGCAGCTTAGCTGGGTCGGCAGATACGCAGTATTTT.

This clonotype was detected a few times. The chain carries TRBV18 and TRBJ1-6; 8 bases match TRBD1. This CDR3 spans 16 amino acids. Germline V lookup: CDR1 KGHSH, CDR2 LQKENI. J lost 5 bases, V lost 4 bases, and 7 bases had no gene match. The CDR3 spells CASSQNRDRNNSPLHF. DNA for the CDR3: TGTGCCAGCTCACAAAACCGGGACAGGAATAATTCACCCCTCCACTTT. Using reference TRBV18 and TRBJ1-6 for the parts outside the CDR3, the full variable domain is NAGVMQNPRHLVRRRGQEARLRCSPMKGHSHVYWYRQLPEEGLKFMVYLQKENIIDESGMPKERFSAEFPKEGPSILRIQQVVRGDSAAYFCASSQNRDRNNSPLHFGNGTRLTVT.

This clonotype was found many times. CDR3 in amino acids: CASSPRSVNTGELFF. The CDR3 coding sequence is TGTGCCAGCTCACCACGGTCAGTGAACACCGGGGAGCTGTTTTTT. This chain connects TRBV18 to TRBJ2-2, with D unclear. Per the germline V gene, CDR1 is KGHSH and CDR2 is LQKENI. V shed 1 base and J shed 1 base, with 7 bases lying between them. This CDR3 is built from 15 residues.

As regards this clonotype: A clone one base away is much larger, so this may be a read error. The chain is built from TRBV12-3 or TRBV12-4 and TRBJ2-5, with D perhaps matching TRBD2 (5 bases). This CDR3 is 15 amino acids long. V lost 6 bases to trimming and J lost 2 bases, with 16 bases between them. The CDR3 coding sequence is TGTGCCAGCAGCCAGCCGGGGTTCAGACAAGAGACCCAGTACTTC. Translated: CASSQPGFRQETQYF.

At least ten counts were recorded for this clonotype. The chain uses TRBV7-2 and TRBJ1-1; no clear D. The germline V and J ends were trimmed by 1 base and 2 bases, with 11 bases remaining between them. CDR3 length equals 15 residues. CDR1 is SGHTA and CDR2 is FQGNSA in the germline V gene. CDR3 nucleotide sequence: TGTGCCAGCAGCTTAGATTCGGTCAGCAACACTGAAGCTTTCTTT. Translating it yields CASSLDSVSNTEAFF.

Ten or more counts support this clonotype. The genes are TRBV7-8 and TRBJ1-6; no reliable D call. The CDR3 is 13 amino acids. Germline assignment: CDR1 SGHVS and CDR2 FQNEAQ. Trimming stripped 3 bases from V and 14 bases from J, with 14 bases between. The CDR3 loop is CASSFAGATALHF. The DNA of the CDR3 is TGTGCCAGCAGCTTCGCGGGCGCCACGGCCCTCCACTTT.